What follows is one T cell receptor beta chain and its context. Antigen unknown. From the RT-PCR reads, TCRdb called clonotypes with MiXCR, one entry per CDR3 protein. The sample has about 650,000 distinct CDR3 sequences, approximately 14% seen once. CDR1 is DFQATT and CDR2 is SNEGSKA in the germline V gene (reference sequence). V lost 2 bases and J lost 6, with 15 bases in between. The CDR3 covers 14 residues. These data come from a study of response to subunit inactivated influenza vaccine. The study's findings and limits: Each seasonal flu vaccination may recruit only limited new T cells, authors suggested.

The V and J genes are TRBV20-1 and TRBJ2-3, with D possibly TRBD1 on 5 matching bases. Sequences were derived from PBMCs from blood, sampled 14 days before vaccination. The sequence was obtained from a man aged 45 to 65 who received an inactivated influenza vaccine. DNA of the CDR3: TGCAGTGCTAGAATCATAGACAGTTCGGATACGCAGTATTTT. It yields the protein CSARIIDSSDTQYF.